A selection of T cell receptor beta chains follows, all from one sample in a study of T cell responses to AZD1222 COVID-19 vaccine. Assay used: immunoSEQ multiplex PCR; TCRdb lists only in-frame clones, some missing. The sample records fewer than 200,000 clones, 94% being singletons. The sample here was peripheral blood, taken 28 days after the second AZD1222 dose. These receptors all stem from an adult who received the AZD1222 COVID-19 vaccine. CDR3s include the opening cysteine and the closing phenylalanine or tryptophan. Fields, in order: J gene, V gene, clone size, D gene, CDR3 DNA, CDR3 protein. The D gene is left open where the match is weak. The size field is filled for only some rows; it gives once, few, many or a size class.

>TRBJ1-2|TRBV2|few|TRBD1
TGTGCCAGCAGTGAGACAGGGGGGGACTATGGCTACACCTTC
CASSETGGDYGYTF
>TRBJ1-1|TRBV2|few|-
TGTGCCAGCATTCCGGACACTAACACTGAAGCTTTCTTT
CASIPDTNTEAFF
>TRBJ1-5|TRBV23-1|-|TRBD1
TGCGCCAGCATTGGAGACAGGGAGTTCAATCAGCCCCAGCATTTT
CASIGDREFNQPQHF
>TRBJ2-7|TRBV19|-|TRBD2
TGTGCCAGTAGTATCTTCCTAGCGGGAGCTTACGAGCAGTACTTC
CASSIFLAGAYEQYF
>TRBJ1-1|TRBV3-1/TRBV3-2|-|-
TGTGCCAGCAGCCAAGCAGAACCGGCCCGGCAAGGAGCTTTCTTT
CASSQAEPARQGAFF
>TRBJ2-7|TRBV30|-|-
TGTGCCTGGAGTGCCACCTTTGGGGCTGAGGGATCTTACGAGCAGTACTTC
CAWSATFGAEGSYEQYF
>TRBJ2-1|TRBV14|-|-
TGTGCCAGCAGCCAAGTTCGTGGTTATGAGCAGTTCTTC
CASSQVRGYEQFF
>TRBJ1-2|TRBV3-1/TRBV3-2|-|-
TGTGCCAGCAGCCAAGACCTGGGAGTAGGAGGCTACACCTTC
CASSQDLGVGGYTF
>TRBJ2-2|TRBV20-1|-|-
TGCAGTGCTAGTTTGCGAGCTAGCTGGTACACCGGGGAGCTGTTTTTT
CSASLRASWYTGELFF
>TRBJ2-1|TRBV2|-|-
TGTGCCAGCATTAAGGTCCTGGGGGCCCAGACCTACAATGAGCAGTTCTTC
CASIKVLGAQTYNEQFF
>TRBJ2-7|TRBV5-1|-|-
TGCGCCAGCAGCCATAAGAAGGGACTTCCCGAAAGCTCCTACGAGCAGTACTTC
CASSHKKGLPESSYEQYF
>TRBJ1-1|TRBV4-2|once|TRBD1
TGTGCCAGCAGCCGGGACAGGGGACGGGGCACTGAAGCTTTCTTT
CASSRDRGRGTEAFF
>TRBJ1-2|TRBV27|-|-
TGTGCCAGCAGTTTTGAGGGGAGTAGCTATGGCTACACCTTC
CASSFEGSSYGYTF
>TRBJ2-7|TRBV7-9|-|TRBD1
TGTGCCAGCAGCTTAGAACAGGGGACCTACGAGCAGTACTTC
CASSLEQGTYEQYF
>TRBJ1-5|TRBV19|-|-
TGTGCCAGTAGTATTGTATCCTCCGGCAATCAGCCCCAGCATTTT
CASSIVSSGNQPQHF
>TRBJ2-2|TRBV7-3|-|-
TGTGCCAGCACCCAGGACAATGCGAACACCGGGGAGCTGTTTTTT
CASTQDNANTGELFF
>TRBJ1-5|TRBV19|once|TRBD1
TGTGCCAGTAGCGAGACAGGGAATAATCAGCCCCAGCATTTT
CASSETGNNQPQHF
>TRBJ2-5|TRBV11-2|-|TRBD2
TGTGCCAGCAGCCCCAGGACTAGCGGGAGGTGGCAAGAGACCCAGTACTTC
CASSPRTSGRWQETQYF
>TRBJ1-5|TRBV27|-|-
TGTGCCAGCAGTTTATCTTCAGGGAATCAGCCCCAGCATTTT
CASSLSSGNQPQHF
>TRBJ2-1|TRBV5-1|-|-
TGCGCCAGCAGCCCGGGCCCTTTCGCCAATGAGCAGTTCTTC
CASSPGPFANEQFF
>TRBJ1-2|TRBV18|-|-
TGTGCCAGCTCACCGAAATGGACTCAAGGCTATGGCTACACCTTC
CASSPKWTQGYGYTF
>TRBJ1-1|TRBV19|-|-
TGTGCCACCCTGCCCGGGGGAGTAGTGAACACTGAAGCTTTCTTT
CATLPGGVVNTEAFF
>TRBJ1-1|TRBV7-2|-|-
TGTGCCAGCAGCTTAGTTGGGGGAGGCACTGAAGCTTTCTTT
CASSLVGGGTEAFF
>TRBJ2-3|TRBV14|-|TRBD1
TGTGCCAGCAGCCACCAGGGGGCGAAGACAGATACGCAGTATTTT
CASSHQGAKTDTQYF
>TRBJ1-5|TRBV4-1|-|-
TGCGCCAGCAGCCAAACTTGGTTTGGGAGCAATCAGCCCCAGCATTTT
CASSQTWFGSNQPQHF
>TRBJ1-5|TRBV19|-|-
TGTGCCAGTAGCCTGGGTCAGCCCCAGCATTTT
CASSLGQPQHF
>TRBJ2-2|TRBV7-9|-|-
TGTGCCAGCAGCTTAGCCTTCAATAATCCCGGGGAGCTGTTTTTT
CASSLAFNNPGELFF
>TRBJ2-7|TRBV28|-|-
TGTGCCAGCAGTTTGGGGGTCTGGTACGAGCAGTACTTC
CASSLGVWYEQYF
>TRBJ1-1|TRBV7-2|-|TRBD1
TGTGCCAGCAACTCCGGGACAGGACAAGCTTTCTTT
CASNSGTGQAFF
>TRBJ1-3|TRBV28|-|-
TGTGCCAGCAGTTTATACAGGGACTCTGGAAACACCATATATTTT
CASSLYRDSGNTIYF
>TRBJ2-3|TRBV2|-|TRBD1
TGTGCCAGCAGTGCCGGGGACAGGGGTTGGGATACGCAGTATTTT
CASSAGDRGWDTQYF
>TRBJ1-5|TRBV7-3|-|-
TGTGCCAGCAGCTTAATTGGCCCCCGGCAGGGGCCCAATCAGCCCCAGCATTTT
CASSLIGPRQGPNQPQHF
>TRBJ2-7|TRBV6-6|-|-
TGTGCCAGCAGTTACTGGGGTTGGGATGAGCAGTACTTC
CASSYWGWDEQYF
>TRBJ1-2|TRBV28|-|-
TGTGCCAGCAGCCGAGTAATCCTGGGGATCGGTGGGGGCTTC
CASSRVILGIGGGF
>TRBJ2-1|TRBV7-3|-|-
TGTGCCAGCAGCTTAACGGTGGGGGGCAATGAGCAGTTCTTC
CASSLTVGGNEQFF
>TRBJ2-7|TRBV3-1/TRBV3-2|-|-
TGTGCCAGCAGCCAAGAGAGCTACGAGCAGTACTTC
CASSQESYEQYF
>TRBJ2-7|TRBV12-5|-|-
TGTGCTAGTGGTGAAACTAGACGCTCCTACGAGCAGTACTTC
CASGETRRSYEQYF
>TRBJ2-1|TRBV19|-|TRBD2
TGTGCCAGTAGTATAGTTGATGCGGGCGGGAGGGGTGAGCAGTTCTTC
CASSIVDAGGRGEQFF
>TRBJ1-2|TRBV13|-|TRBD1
TGTGCCAGCAGCTTAGAAGGTCAGGGGGAGATCTATGGCTACACCTTC
CASSLEGQGEIYGYTF
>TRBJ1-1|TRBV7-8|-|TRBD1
TGTGCCAGCAGCTTAGAGGACAGGGGGCGGACGAACACTGAAGCTTTCTTT
CASSLEDRGRTNTEAFF
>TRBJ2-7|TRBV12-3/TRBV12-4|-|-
TGTGCCAGCAGCCAGGAAAGGGCGCAGTACTTC
CASSQERAQYF
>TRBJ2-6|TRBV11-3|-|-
TGTGCCAGCAGCCGAAAGACAGGGAGGAGCTCTGGGGCCAACGTCCTGACTTTC
CASSRKTGRSSGANVLTF
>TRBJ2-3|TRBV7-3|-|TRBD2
TGTGCCAGCAGCCCCGGACTAGCGGGGGGCGGGCCCACAGATACGCAGTATTTT
CASSPGLAGGGPTDTQYF
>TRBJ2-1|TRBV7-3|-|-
TGTGCCAGCAGCTTTTCAGGGGCCTACAATGAGCAGTTCTTC
CASSFSGAYNEQFF
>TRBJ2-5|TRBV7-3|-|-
TGTGCCAGCAGCTTAATAGGAACAGACCAAGAGACCCAGTACTTC
CASSLIGTDQETQYF
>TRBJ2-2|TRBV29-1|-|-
TGCAGCACTTTGGGGAGCGCCGGGGAGCTGTTTTTT
CSTLGSAGELFF
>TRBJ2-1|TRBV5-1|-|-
TGCGCCAGCAGCTTGGAAGGTAGGGGGATAGTGGATGAGCAGTTCTTC
CASSLEGRGIVDEQFF
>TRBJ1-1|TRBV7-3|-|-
TGTGCCAGCAGCCCCCTACCTGCGGGTTACACTGAAGCTTTCTTT
CASSPLPAGYTEAFF
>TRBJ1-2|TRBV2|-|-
TGTGCCAGCAGGACGGAGGGGCGCGGTGGCTACACCTTC
CASRTEGRGGYTF
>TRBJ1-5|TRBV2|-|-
TGTGCCAGCAATTATCAGGGGAATCAGCCCCAGCATTTT
CASNYQGNQPQHF
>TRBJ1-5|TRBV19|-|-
TGTGCCAGTACCATAGGGGGCAATCAGCCCCAGCATTTT
CASTIGGNQPQHF
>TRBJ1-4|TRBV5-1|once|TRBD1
TGCGCCAGCAGCTTGCAGGGGGCTTTCTCTGAAAAACTGTTTTTT
CASSLQGAFSEKLFF